Included here is one T cell receptor beta chain sequence, with context. What it binds is unknown. Pooling was applied to second doses at about 4 or about 12 weeks. These data originate in a study of T cell responses to AZD1222 COVID-19 vaccine. Measured with immunoSEQ multiplex PCR; TCRdb has only the in-frame clones, and not every one. The data show 140,000 or so clones, roughly 87% seen once. Points from the study as a whole: Clonal diversity was possibly underestimated; the donors were predominantly white British and more often female. Vaccine-associated CD4 TCRs spanned spike, dominant at 160-218 and 743-854. Reports indicate that nearly half of spike-specific TCRs are directed at unmutated variant regions.

The source material was peripheral blood, sampled 28 days after the second AZD1222 dose. The sequence derives from an adult who received the AZD1222 COVID-19 vaccine.

Written as DNA, the CDR3 is TGCGCCAGCAGCTTGGAATTGGGCCCCCTGTACTTC. As protein: CASSLELGPLYF. This chain links TRBV5-1 with TRBJ2-5; no reliable D call. Looked up from germline, CDR1 is SGHRS and CDR2 is YFSETQ. The CDR3 spans 12 residues. V lost 0 bases, J lost 13 bases, and 13 bases lay in between.